These 28 T cell receptor beta chains originate from one sample sequenced in a study of cytomegalovirus exposure and HLA in healthy donors listed by TCRdb under 2017. Library method: the immunoSEQ multiplex PCR assay. TCRdb re-hosts the immuneACCESS table, in-frame sequences only. Its copies lack some clones; in the studies checked, an unresolved V gene accounts for under half of them, and the cause for the rest is not known. The sample table shows roughly 300,000 clones, and roughly 90% are seen once. Approximately 0.95% of the sample is taken by the ten largest. The sample taken for sequencing was PBMCs. The origin of the receptors is a woman between 18 and 29 years old in good health and CMV-seronegative.

In this sample, this clone turned up a few times. The chain joins TRBV10-1 to TRBJ2-1, with unresolved D. The germline V gene has CDR1 WNHNN and CDR2 SYGVQD (reference sequence). The CDR3 runs 12 residues. V lost 4 bases and J lost 6, with 7 bases in between. In DNA form, the CDR3 reads TGCGCCAGCAGTGTTGTGCGCAATGAGCAGTTCTTC. Its protein product is CASSVVRNEQFF.

This chain connects TRBV5-1 to TRBJ2-1, with TRBD1 identical over 8 bases. J gave up 0 bases and V 2 bases, and 16 bases lay outside the gene matches. This CDR3 is 20 amino acids long. Per germline, CDR1 SGHRS and CDR2 YFSETQ. The CDR3 spells CASSFPNKSVGTGSYNEQFF. The CDR3 bases are TGCGCCAGCAGCTTCCCGAATAAGAGCGTCGGGACAGGCTCCTACAATGAGCAGTTCTTC. The full variable domain, rest sourced from reference TRBV5-1 and TRBJ2-1, is KAGVTQTPRYLIKTRGQQVTLSCSPISGHRSVSWYQQTPGQGLQFLFEYFSETQRNKGNFPGRFSGRQFSNSRSEMNVSTLELGDSALYLCASSFPNKSVGTGSYNEQFFGPGTRLTVL.

The rearrangement links TRBV11-1 to TRBJ2-5; possible D gene TRBD2, 6 bases. The germline V gene has CDR1 SGHAT and CDR2 FQDESV (reference sequence). This CDR3 has 14 residues. With 4 bases removed from V and 1 base from J, the gap between germline ends came to 10 bases. The DNA for the CDR3 is TGTGCCAGCAGCTCGGGGACTTTCCAAGAGACCCAGTACTTC. The encoded protein is CASSSGTFQETQYF.

This chain uses TRBV28 with TRBJ2-1, with D uncertain. The CDR3 sequence is 11 residues long. In germline, CDR1 is MDHEN, CDR2 SYDVKM. V lost 10 bases, J lost 10 bases, and 14 bases lay in between. CDR3 region: CANLRHQEQFF. For the CDR3, the DNA is TGTGCCAACCTGCGGCACCAAGAGCAGTTCTTC.

The rearrangement links TRBV29-1 to TRBJ2-5; the D gene is possibly TRBD2 (5 bases). The CDR3 consists of 12 residues. Trimming pared 4 bases from V and 5 bases from J, leaving 11 bases between. Germline V lookup: CDR1 SQVTM, CDR2 ANQGSEA. The CDR3 region has the DNA TGCAGCGTTGTTCCTGGGGAGGAGACCCAGTACTTC. This codes for CSVVPGEETQYF.

J is TRBJ1-5 and V is TRBV6-5; D is uncertain. Germline CDR1 MNHEY, CDR2 SVGAGI. The CDR3 has 14 residues. V lost 0 bases, J lost 6 bases, and 9 bases lay in between. For the CDR3, the DNA is TGTGCCAGCAGTTACTCCAAACTTCTTCAGCCCCAGCATTTT. It specifies CASSYSKLLQPQHF.

Only a few counts were recorded for this clone. The chain's CDR3 is CASSHAPGQGADTQYF. The CDR3 nucleotides are TGTGCCAGCAGTCATGCCCCCGGACAGGGGGCAGATACGCAGTATTTT. The chain carries TRBV27 and TRBJ2-3; TRBD1 aligns across 10 bases. The CDR3 totals 16 residues. Germline CDR1 and CDR2: MNHEY and SMNVEV (reference sequence). Unmatched junction bases numbered 9, after V lost 5 bases and J lost 4 bases.

The chain uses TRBV5-1 and TRBJ1-2; 8 nucleotides line up with TRBD1. The V segment lost 0 bases and the J segment 8 bases; nucleotides outside the gene matches: 9. Germline CDR1 is SGHRS and CDR2 is YFSETQ. The CDR3 spans 15 residues. DNA for the CDR3: TGCGCCAGCAGCTTGGGGATTCAGGGGGCGGAAGGCTACACCTTC. Protein product: CASSLGIQGAEGYTF.

A few counts support this clone. The V gene is TRBV28, the J gene TRBJ1-1, with D tentatively TRBD1 (6 bases). CDR3 size: 14 residues. V was cut by 5 bases and J by 4 bases, with 14 bases left in between. Germline assignment: CDR1 MDHEN and CDR2 SYDVKM. CDR3 sequence reads: CASSTTGLITEAFF. As DNA, the CDR3 is TGTGCCAGCAGTACAACAGGGTTGATCACTGAAGCTTTCTTT.

This clone was found once. The chain uses TRBV7-2 and TRBJ1-5; weak D call: TRBD1 (6 bases). Germline CDR1 SGHTA, CDR2 FQGNSA. The CDR3 totals 14 residues. V dropped 4 bases and J dropped 6 bases, with 13 bases sitting between them. The CDR3 DNA sequence: TGTGCCAGCAGCTCCGGGACAACCGGTCAGCCCCAGCATTTT. Translation: CASSSGTTGQPQHF.

This chain joins TRBV14 and TRBJ2-1, with D tentatively TRBD1 (6 bases). Trimming cost V 6 bases and J 5 bases, with 26 bases left between them. CDR1 SGHDN and CDR2 FVKESK come from the germline V gene. The CDR3 length is 18 residues. This CDR3 is CASSLTGDIVGWDNEQFF. CDR3 DNA sequence: TGTGCCAGCAGTCTGACTGGGGACATTGTCGGGTGGGACAATGAGCAGTTCTTC.

The V gene is TRBV28, the J gene TRBJ2-7; 10 bases align to TRBD1. Germline CDR1 is MDHEN and CDR2 is SYDVKM. The CDR3 loop spans 16 amino acids. V lost 5 bases, J lost 3 bases, and 10 bases stayed unmatched. The CDR3 loop is CASSPGTGVHYYEQYF. In nucleotides, the CDR3 is TGTGCCAGCAGTCCCGGGACAGGGGTTCATTACTACGAGCAGTACTTC.

V is TRBV9 and J is TRBJ1-3, with 7 bases aligning to TRBD1. The germline V gene has CDR1 SGDLS and CDR2 YYNGEE. Germline trimming cut 0 bases from V and 0 bases from J; bases unmatched to any gene: 9. This CDR3 comprises 18 residues. The CDR3 spells CASSVGWDSGLSGNTIYF. CDR3 sequence (DNA): TGTGCCAGCAGCGTAGGTTGGGACAGCGGGCTCTCTGGAAACACCATATATTTT.

This clone was observed a handful of times. The chain joins TRBV4-2 to TRBJ2-7; 8 bases are shared with TRBD2. With 4 bases clipped from V and 1 base from J, the junction kept 3 bases outside the gene matches. Germline CDR1 LGHNA, CDR2 YNFKEQ. The CDR3 loop spans 14 amino acids. The CDR3 sequence is CASSRASGSYEQYF. The CDR3 DNA sequence: TGTGCCAGCAGCCGGGCTAGCGGGTCCTACGAGCAGTACTTC.

The chain couples TRBV28 to TRBJ2-7; a possible D gene is TRBD2 (5 bases). Trimming removed 2 bases from V and 7 bases from J, with 15 bases in between. The CDR3 length is 14 residues. The germline gives CDR1 MDHEN, CDR2 SYDVKM. CDR3 nucleotide sequence: TGTGCCAGCAGTTTACTTGGGGAGTACGGGGAGCAGTACTTC. Protein product: CASSLLGEYGEQYF.

The chain joins TRBV7-2 to TRBJ2-6; D not certain. V gave up 4 bases and J gave up 0 bases, with 13 bases separating them. The CDR3 is 17 amino acids. Germline V CDR1 and CDR2: SGHTA, FQGNSA. Here the CDR3 DNA reads TGTGCCAGCAGCTCCCATTCTCTTAGCTCTGGGGCCAACGTCCTGACTTTC. Translating it yields CASSSHSLSSGANVLTF.

The sample holds a few counts of this clone. This sequence joins TRBV29-1 and TRBJ1-2, with TRBD1 matching 9 bases. The CDR3 runs to 13 residues. Looked up from germline, CDR1 is SQVTM and CDR2 is ANQGSEA. V gave up 4 bases and J gave up 0 bases; unmatched junction bases: 0. The CDR3 region has the DNA TGCAGCGTTGGGGACAGGGCTAACTATGGCTACACCTTC. It is translated as CSVGDRANYGYTF.

The chain links TRBV5-1 to TRBJ1-1; D is possibly TRBD1 (6 bases). Germline CDR1 is SGHRS and CDR2 is YFSETQ. V dropped 3 bases and J dropped 0 bases, with 21 bases sitting between them. The CDR3 spans 18 residues. The CDR3 spells CASSSLRSTGTLNTEAFF. The CDR3 nucleotides are TGCGCCAGCAGCTCCCTGCGTTCAACCGGGACATTGAACACTGAAGCTTTCTTT.

This clone was observed once. The genes are TRBV6-1 and TRBJ1-1, with 8 bases aligning to TRBD1. The CDR3 loop spans 14 amino acids. Per the germline V gene, CDR1 is MNHNS and CDR2 is SASEGT. The junction had 8 bases not matched to a gene; V was cut back by 6 bases and J by 5 bases. CDR3 bases: TGTGCCAGCAGGGATACAGGGGGGCGGACTGAAGCTTTCTTT. Translated: CASRDTGGRTEAFF.

The chain has TRBV19 and TRBJ2-4; tentatively, D is TRBD1 (6 bases). The CDR3 runs 14 residues. V lost 8 bases, J lost 2 bases, and 13 bases lay in between. Germline-derived CDR1 and CDR2 are LNHDA and SQIVND (reference sequence). The CDR3 bases are TGTGCCAGTGACGATGGGACAACCAAAAACATTCAGTACTTC. It translates to CASDDGTTKNIQYF.

The chain carries TRBV28 and TRBJ2-5, with D possibly matching TRBD1 (6 bases). Germline V lookup: CDR1 MDHEN, CDR2 SYDVKM. Trimming removed 5 bases at V and 4 bases at J, with 14 bases between. The CDR3 is 14 residues long. DNA of the CDR3: TGTGCCAGCAGTCCGGGGACACCGCCAGAGACCCAGTACTTC. Amino acids: CASSPGTPPETQYF.

The rearrangement links TRBV29-1 to TRBJ2-3; TRBD1 matches at 8 bases. V lost 2 bases to trimming and J lost 0 bases; unmatched junction nucleotides: 7. The CDR3 sequence is 16 residues long. Germline CDR1 SQVTM, CDR2 ANQGSEA. This chain's CDR3 is CSVESRTGLSTDTQYF. In DNA, the CDR3 is TGCAGCGTTGAAAGTAGGACAGGGCTAAGCACAGATACGCAGTATTTT.

This chain links TRBV19 with TRBJ1-2, with TRBD1 matching 9 bases. Trimming cost V 10 bases and J 8 bases; bases outside gene matches: 14. In germline, CDR1 is LNHDA, CDR2 SQIVND (reference sequence). The CDR3 has 14 residues. The chain's CDR3 is CATQETDRGGGYTF. The CDR3 bases are TGTGCCACCCAAGAGACGGACAGGGGAGGCGGCTACACCTTC.

J is TRBJ2-7 and V is TRBV5-1; possibly TRBD1 for D (6 bases). The CDR3 is 14 amino acids. Trimming cost V 2 bases and J 0 bases, with 9 bases left between them. Germline lookup yields CDR1 SGHRS and CDR2 YFSETQ. The DNA of the CDR3 is TGCGCCAGCAGCTTAGGACAGCTCTCCTACGAGCAGTACTTC. Residues: CASSLGQLSYEQYF. Using reference TRBV5-1 and TRBJ2-7 for the parts outside the CDR3, the full variable domain is KAGVTQTPRYLIKTRGQQVTLSCSPISGHRSVSWYQQTPGQGLQFLFEYFSETQRNKGNFPGRFSGRQFSNSRSEMNVSTLELGDSALYLCASSLGQLSYEQYFGPGTRLTVT.

In this sample, this clone turned up once. This chain links TRBV25-1 with TRBJ2-3; D gene ambiguous. CDR3 length equals 15 residues. CDR1 and CDR2 from the germline V gene are MGHDK and SYGVNS. Trimming took 0 bases from V and 0 from J, leaving 7 bases between them. CDR3 sequence: CASSEYRLSTDTQYF. CDR3 DNA: TGTGCCAGCAGTGAATACAGGTTAAGCACAGATACGCAGTATTTT. The whole variable domain, filled in from reference TRBV25-1 and TRBJ2-3, reads EADIYQTPRYLVIGTGKKITLECSQTMGHDKMYWYQQDPGMELHLIHYSYGVNSTEKGDLSSESTVSRIRTEHFPLTLESARPSHTSQYLCASSEYRLSTDTQYFGPGTRLTVL.

The chain is built from TRBV4-3 and TRBJ2-7; 9 positions match TRBD1. The germline CDR1 and CDR2 sequences are LGHNA and YSLEER. The trim removed 4 bases at V and 5 bases at J, leaving 9 bases unmatched. This CDR3 spans 15 amino acids. CDR3 loop: CASSLSDRGFDEQYF. CDR3 sequence (DNA): TGCGCCAGCAGCCTAAGCGACAGGGGGTTCGACGAGCAGTACTTC.

The chain is built from TRBV4-1 and TRBJ1-5, with D tentatively TRBD1 (6 bases). V shed 0 bases and J shed 4 bases, with 10 bases lying between them. Germline loops: CDR1 MGHRA, CDR2 YSYEKL. This CDR3 spans 15 amino acids. The CDR3 protein is CASSQDYRANQPQHF. DNA for the CDR3: TGCGCCAGCAGCCAAGATTACAGGGCAAATCAGCCCCAGCATTTT.

V is TRBV18 and J is TRBJ2-7; 9 bases fit TRBD2. This CDR3 has 15 amino acids. The trim removed 2 bases at V and 3 bases at J, leaving 5 bases unmatched. CDR1 and CDR2 from the germline V gene are KGHSH and LQKENI. As DNA, the CDR3 is TGTGCCAGCTCACCAAAGAATAGCGGGAGCTACGAGCAGTACTTC. Translated, it gives CASSPKNSGSYEQYF.